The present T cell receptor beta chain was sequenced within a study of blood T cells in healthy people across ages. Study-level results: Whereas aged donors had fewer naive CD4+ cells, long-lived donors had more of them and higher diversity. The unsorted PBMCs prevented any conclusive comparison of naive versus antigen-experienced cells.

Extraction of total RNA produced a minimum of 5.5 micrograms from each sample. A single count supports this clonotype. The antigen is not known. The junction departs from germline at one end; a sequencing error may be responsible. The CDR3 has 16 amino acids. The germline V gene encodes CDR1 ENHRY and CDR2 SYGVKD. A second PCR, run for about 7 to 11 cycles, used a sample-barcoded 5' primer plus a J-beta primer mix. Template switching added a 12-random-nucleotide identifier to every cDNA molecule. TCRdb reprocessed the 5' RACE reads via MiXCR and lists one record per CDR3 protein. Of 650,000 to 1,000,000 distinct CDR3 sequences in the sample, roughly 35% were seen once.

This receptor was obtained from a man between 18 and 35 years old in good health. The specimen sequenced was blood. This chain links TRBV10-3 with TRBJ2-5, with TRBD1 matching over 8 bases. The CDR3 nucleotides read TGTGCCTCAGGGGCGGTAACAGGGGGTCTCCAAGAGACCCGGTACTTC. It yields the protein CASGAVTGGLQETRYF.